This TCR beta chain stems from a study of blood T cell repertoires in COVID-19. Study-wide background: Sites in the United States, Italy and Spain provided acute and convalescent COVID-19 samples. The analysed material was cDNA or gDNA that came from T cells, B-cell-depleted T cells, or PBMCs.

Trimming removed 0 bases at V and 6 bases at J, with 14 bases between. The CDR3 sequence is 15 residues long. In germline, CDR1 is SGHAT, CDR2 FQNNGV. The Seattle patients joined while their infection was active and were tracked longitudinally afterward. Sequencing used immunoSEQ multiplex PCR; TCRdb keeps in-frame clones, though not all of them. This sample has fewer than 45,000 clones, with around 74% found just once. Sequenced: peripheral blood. V gene TRBV11-2 combines with J gene TRBJ1-2; D may be TRBD1 (5 bases). This sequence was found in an older man with COVID-19, enrolled during active disease. The DNA for the CDR3 is TGTGCCAGCAGCTTAGACTGGCAGGGTATAGATGGCTACACCTTC. It encodes CASSLDWQGIDGYTF.